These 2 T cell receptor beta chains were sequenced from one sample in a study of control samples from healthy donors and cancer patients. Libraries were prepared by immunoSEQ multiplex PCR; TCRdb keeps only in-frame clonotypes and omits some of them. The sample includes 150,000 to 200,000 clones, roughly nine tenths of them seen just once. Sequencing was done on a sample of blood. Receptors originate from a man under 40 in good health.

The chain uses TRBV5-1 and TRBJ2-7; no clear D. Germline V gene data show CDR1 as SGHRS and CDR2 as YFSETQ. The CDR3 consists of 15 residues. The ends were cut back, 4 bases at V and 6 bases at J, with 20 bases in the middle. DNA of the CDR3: TGCGCCAGCAGCCCGTTGGTAGGTTCGTTCGGCGAGCAGTACTTC. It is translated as CASSPLVGSFGEQYF.

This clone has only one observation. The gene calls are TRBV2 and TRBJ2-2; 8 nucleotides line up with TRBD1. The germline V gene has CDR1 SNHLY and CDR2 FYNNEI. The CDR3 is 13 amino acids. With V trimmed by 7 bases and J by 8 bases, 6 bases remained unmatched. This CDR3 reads CASKIRTGGELFF. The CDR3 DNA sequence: TGTGCCAGCAAGATACGGACAGGGGGGGAGCTGTTTTTT.